The source of this TCR beta chain is a study of cytomegalovirus exposure and HLA in healthy donors. Study-wide findings and caveats: V- and J-gene trimming of TCR beta was linked (in a later analysis) to a missense DCLRE1C variant. A prior analysis recorded that most TCR beta V segments were productive about 87% or about 30% of the time. The study labeled more than 150 TCR beta chains cytomegalovirus-associated.

The trim removed 4 bases at V and 4 bases at J, leaving 12 bases unmatched. CDR1 is SGHNT and CDR2 is YYREEE in the germline V gene (reference sequence). The length of the CDR3 is 16 residues. About this clone itself: Its antigen is not identified.

With 60 Vbeta and 13 Jbeta primers, the PCR was carried out. Assay used: immunoSEQ multiplex PCR; TCRdb lists only in-frame clones, some missing. The sample has about 98,000 clones; around four fifths are singletons. This sequence was found in a female donor in good health and CMV-seropositive. Sequences were obtained from PBMCs. This rearrangement joins TRBV5-4 to TRBJ1-2, with 8 bases that match TRBD1. The CDR3 nucleotides read TGTGCCAGCAGCACCATTACCGGACAGGGCGGCTATGGCTACACCTTC. Protein product: CASSTITGQGGYGYTF.